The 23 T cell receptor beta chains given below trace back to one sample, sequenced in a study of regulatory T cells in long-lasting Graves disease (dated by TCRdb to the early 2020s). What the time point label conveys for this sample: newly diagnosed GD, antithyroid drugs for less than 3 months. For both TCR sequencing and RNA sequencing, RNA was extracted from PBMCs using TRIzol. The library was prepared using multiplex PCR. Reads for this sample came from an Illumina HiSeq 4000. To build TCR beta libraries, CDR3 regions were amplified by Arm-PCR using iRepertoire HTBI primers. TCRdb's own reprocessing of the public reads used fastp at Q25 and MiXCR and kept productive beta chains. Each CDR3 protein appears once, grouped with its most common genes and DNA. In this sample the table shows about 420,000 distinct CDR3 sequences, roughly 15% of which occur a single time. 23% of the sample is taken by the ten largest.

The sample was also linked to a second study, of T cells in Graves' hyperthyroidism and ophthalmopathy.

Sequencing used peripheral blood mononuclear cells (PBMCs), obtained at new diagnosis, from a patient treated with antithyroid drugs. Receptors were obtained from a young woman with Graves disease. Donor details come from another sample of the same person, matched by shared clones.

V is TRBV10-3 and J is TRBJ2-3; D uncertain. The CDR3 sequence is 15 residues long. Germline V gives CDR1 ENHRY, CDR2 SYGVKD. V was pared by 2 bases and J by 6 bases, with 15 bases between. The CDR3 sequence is CAISEPTPARDTQYF. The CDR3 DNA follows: TGTGCCATCAGTGAGCCCACCCCAGCGAGGGATACGCAGTATTTT.

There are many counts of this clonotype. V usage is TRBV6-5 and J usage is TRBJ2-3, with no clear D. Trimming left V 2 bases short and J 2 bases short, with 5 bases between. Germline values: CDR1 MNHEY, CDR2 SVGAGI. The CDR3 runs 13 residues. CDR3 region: CASSYIHTDTQYF. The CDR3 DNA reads TGTGCCAGCAGTTACATCCACACAGATACGCAGTATTTT.

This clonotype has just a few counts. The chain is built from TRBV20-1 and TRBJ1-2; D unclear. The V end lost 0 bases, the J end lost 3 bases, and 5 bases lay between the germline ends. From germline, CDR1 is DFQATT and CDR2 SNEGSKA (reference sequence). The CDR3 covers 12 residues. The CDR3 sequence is CSARDRHYGYTF. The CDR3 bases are TGCAGTGCTAGAGATCGGCACTATGGCTACACCTTC.

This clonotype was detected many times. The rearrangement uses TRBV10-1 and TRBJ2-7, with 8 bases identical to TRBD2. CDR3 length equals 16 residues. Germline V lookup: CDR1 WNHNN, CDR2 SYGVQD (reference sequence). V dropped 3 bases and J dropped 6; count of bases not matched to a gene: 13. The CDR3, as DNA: TGCGCCAGCAGTGACCCCCCGGGACTAGGAATTGGCGAGCAGTACTTC. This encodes CASSDPPGLGIGEQYF.

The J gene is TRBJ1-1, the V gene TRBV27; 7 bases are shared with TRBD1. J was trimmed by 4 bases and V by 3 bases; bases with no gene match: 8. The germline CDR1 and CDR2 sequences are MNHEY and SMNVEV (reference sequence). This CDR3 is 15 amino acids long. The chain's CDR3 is CASSFAGGVRTEAFF. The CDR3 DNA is TGTGCCAGCAGTTTCGCAGGGGGAGTTCGCACTGAAGCTTTCTTT.

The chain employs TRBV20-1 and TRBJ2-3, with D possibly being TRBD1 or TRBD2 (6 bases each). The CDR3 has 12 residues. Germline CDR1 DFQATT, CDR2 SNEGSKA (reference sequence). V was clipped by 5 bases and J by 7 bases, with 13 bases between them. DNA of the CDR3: TGCAGTGCTGGGGGGCCGGGAAATACGCAGTATTTT. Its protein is CSAGGPGNTQYF.

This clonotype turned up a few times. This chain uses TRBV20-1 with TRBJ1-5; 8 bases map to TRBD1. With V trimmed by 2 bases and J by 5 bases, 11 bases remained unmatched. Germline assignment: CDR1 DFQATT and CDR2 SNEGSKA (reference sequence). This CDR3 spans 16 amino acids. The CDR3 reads CSARPDRVTPDQPQHF. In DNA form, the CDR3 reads TGCAGTGCTAGACCGGACAGGGTAACACCCGATCAGCCCCAGCATTTT.

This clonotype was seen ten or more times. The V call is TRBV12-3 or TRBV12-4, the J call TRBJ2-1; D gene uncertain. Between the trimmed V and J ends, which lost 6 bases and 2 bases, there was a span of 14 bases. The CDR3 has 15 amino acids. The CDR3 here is CASSETGAAYNEQFF. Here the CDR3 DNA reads TGTGCCAGCAGCGAGACGGGTGCAGCCTACAATGAGCAGTTCTTC.

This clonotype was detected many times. As DNA, the CDR3 is TGTGCCAGCAGCTTAGACGCACTACTGGGGTTACCTTTCTACGAGCAGTACTTC. It codes for CASSLDALLGLPFYEQYF. The J gene is TRBJ2-7, the V gene TRBV7-2, with unresolved D. V lost 1 base and J 3 bases, leaving 22 bases between the germline ends. The length of the CDR3 is 18 residues. Germline V gene data show CDR1 as SGHTA and CDR2 as FQGNSA.

CDR3 nucleotides: TGTGCCAGCAGTTTTGACGGGGATTTGGGCGGGGAGCTGTTTTTT. Encoded protein: CASSFDGDLGGELFF. The V call is TRBV12-3 or TRBV12-4, the J call TRBJ2-2; tentatively, D is TRBD2 (5 bases). The CDR3 is made up of 15 amino acids. Trimming shortened V by 3 bases and J by 7 bases, and 15 bases separated the two germline ends.

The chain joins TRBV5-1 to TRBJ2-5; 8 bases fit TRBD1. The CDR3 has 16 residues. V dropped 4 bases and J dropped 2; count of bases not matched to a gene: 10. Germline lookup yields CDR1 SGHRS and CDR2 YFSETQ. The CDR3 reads CASSLRQGKTQETQYF. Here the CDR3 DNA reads TGCGCCAGCAGCCTACGACAGGGGAAAACTCAAGAGACCCAGTACTTC.

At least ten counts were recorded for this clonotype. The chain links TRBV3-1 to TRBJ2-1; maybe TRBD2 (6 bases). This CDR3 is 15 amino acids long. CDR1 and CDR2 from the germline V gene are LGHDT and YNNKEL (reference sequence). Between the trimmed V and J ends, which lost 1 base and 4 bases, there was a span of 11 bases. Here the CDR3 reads CASSQAGVGYNEQFF. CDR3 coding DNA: TGTGCCAGCAGCCAAGCGGGAGTGGGGTACAATGAGCAGTTCTTC.

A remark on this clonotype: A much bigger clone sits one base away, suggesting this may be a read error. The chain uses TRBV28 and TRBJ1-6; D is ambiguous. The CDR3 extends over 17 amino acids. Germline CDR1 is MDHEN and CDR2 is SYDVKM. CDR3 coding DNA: TGTGCCAGCAATTTAAGGCAGTTAAACTCCTATAATTCACCCCTCCACTTT. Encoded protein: CASNLRQLNSYNSPLHF. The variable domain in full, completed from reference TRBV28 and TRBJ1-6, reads DVKVTQSSRYLVKRTGEKVFLECVQDMDHENMFWYRQDPGLGLRLIYFSYDVKMKEKGDIPEGYSVSREKKERFSLILESASTNQTSMYLCASNLRQLNSYNSPLHFGNGTRLTVT.

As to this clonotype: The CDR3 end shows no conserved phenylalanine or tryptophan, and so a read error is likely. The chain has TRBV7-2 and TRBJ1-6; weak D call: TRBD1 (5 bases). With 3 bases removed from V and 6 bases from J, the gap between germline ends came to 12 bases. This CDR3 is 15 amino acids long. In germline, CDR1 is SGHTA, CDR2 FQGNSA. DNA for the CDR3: TGTGCCAGCAGCTTCTACGGGACCGGTAATTCACCCCTCCACTCT. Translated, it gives CASSFYGTGNSPLHS.

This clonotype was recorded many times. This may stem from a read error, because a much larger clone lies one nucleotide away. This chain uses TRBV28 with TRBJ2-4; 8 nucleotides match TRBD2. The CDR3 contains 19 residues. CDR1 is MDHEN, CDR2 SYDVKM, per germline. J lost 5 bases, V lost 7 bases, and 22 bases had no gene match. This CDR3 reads CASTNWRSREGPAENIQYF. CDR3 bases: TGTGCCAGCACCAATTGGAGGTCTCGGGAGGGCCCCGCCGAAAACATTCAGTACTTC.

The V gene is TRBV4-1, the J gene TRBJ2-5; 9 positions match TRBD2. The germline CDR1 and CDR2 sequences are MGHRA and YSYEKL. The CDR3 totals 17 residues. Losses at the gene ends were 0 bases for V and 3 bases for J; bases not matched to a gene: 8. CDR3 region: CASSQEGGRAEEETQYF. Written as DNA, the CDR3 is TGCGCCAGCAGCCAAGAGGGCGGGAGGGCCGAGGAAGAGACCCAGTACTTC.

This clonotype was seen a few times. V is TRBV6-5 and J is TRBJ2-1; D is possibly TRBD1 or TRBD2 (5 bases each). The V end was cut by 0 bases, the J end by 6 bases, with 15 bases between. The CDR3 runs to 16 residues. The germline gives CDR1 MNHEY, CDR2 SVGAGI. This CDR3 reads CASSYSGRPGGNEQFF. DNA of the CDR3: TGTGCCAGCAGTTACTCGGGACGCCCAGGTGGCAATGAGCAGTTCTTC.

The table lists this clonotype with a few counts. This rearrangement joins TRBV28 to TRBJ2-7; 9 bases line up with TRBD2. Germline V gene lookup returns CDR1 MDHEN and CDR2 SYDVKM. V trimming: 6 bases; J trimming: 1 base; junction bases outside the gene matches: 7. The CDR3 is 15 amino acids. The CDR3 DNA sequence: TGTGCCAGCAGCCATAGCGGGGGCCCTTCCTACGAGCAGTACTTC. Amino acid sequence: CASSHSGGPSYEQYF.

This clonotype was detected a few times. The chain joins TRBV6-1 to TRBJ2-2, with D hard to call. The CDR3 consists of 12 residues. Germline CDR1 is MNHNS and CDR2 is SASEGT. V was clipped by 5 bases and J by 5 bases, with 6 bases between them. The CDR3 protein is CASSIGTGELFF. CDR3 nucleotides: TGTGCCAGCAGTATAGGGACCGGGGAGCTGTTTTTT.

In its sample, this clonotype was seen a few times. The CDR3 is CATSDRGQGVNEQFF. The CDR3 bases are TGTGCCACCAGTGACCGGGGACAGGGCGTTAATGAGCAGTTCTTC. The chain recombines TRBV24-1 with TRBJ2-1; TRBD1 agrees at 9 bases. The V gene's germline CDR1 is KGHDR and CDR2 SFDVKD. The CDR3 is made up of 15 amino acids. After removal of 4 bases from V and 7 bases from J, the junction contained 7 bases not matched to a gene.

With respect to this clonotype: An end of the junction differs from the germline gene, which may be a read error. CDR3 sequence (DNA): TGCAGCGTTACTGGGGACAACACCGGGGGGCTGTTTTTT. Translating it yields CSVTGDNTGGLFF. V usage is TRBV29-1 and J usage is TRBJ2-2, with D perhaps being TRBD1 or TRBD2 (6 bases each). The CDR3 has 13 amino acids. Germline V lookup: CDR1 SQVTM, CDR2 ANQGSEA.

CDR3 protein: CASTAWAGDYGYTF. Here the CDR3 DNA reads TGTGCCAGCACCGCTTGGGCGGGGGACTATGGCTACACCTTC. The rearrangement joins TRBV5-6 to TRBJ1-2, with D perhaps TRBD1 (5 bases). Trimming took 6 bases from V and 3 from J, leaving 15 bases between them. In germline, CDR1 is SGHDT, CDR2 YYEEEE. The CDR3 loop spans 14 amino acids.

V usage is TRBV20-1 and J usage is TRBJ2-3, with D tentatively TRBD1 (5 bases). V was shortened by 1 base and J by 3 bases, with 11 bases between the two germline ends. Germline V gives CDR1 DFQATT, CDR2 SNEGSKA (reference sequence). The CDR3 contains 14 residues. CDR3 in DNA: TGCAGTGCTAGAGTAGGGGTGGAGACAGATACGCAGTATTTT. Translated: CSARVGVETDTQYF.